The 8 T cell receptor beta chains in this list originate from one sample, sequenced in a study of shared clonotypes between healthy human individuals. Sequencing was performed with immunoSEQ multiplex PCR; in TCRdb, only in-frame clones are kept and a portion is missing. Altogether about 2,200,000 clones are present, approximately 94% being singletons, with the ten largest covering roughly 1.8%. Positively selected for CCR7, the CD45RO-negative cells used as naive CD8 cells excluded terminally differentiated effector memory CD45RA+ cells. The sequencing input was naive CD8+ T cells from PBMCs. Every receptor here comes from a man between 18 and 35 years old in good health. Some clones in this sample may be carry-over from other donors' samples.

V and J are TRBV6-6 and TRBJ2-7; the D is unclear. Germline V gene data show CDR1 as MNHNY and CDR2 as SVGAGI (reference sequence). Trimming cost V 5 bases and J 6 bases, with 2 bases left between them. The CDR3 is made up of 9 amino acids. CDR3 DNA: TGTGCCAGCAGTGCCGAGCAGTACTTC. It translates to CASSAEQYF.

The chain carries TRBV2 and TRBJ2-5; TRBD1 might be the D (5 bases). Looked up from germline, CDR1 is SNHLY and CDR2 is FYNNEI. The CDR3 runs to 16 residues. V lost 6 bases and J lost 1, with 18 bases in between. CDR3 residues: CASRSTQAWGQETQYF. Written as DNA, the CDR3 is TGTGCCAGCAGGAGTACACAGGCCTGGGGCCAAGAGACCCAGTACTTC.

J is TRBJ2-3 and V is TRBV29-1, with D possibly matching TRBD1 (5 bases). The V end was cut by 1 base, the J end by 9 bases, with 11 bases between. Germline CDR1 is SQVTM and CDR2 is ANQGSEA. CDR3 length: 12 residues. DNA of the CDR3: TGCAGCGTTGAAGGTGGAGCAGGGACGCAGTATTTT. It yields the protein CSVEGGAGTQYF.

The chain joins TRBV7-6 to TRBJ2-3, with 7 bases identical to TRBD2. CDR1 and CDR2 from the germline V gene are SGHVS and FNYEAQ. This CDR3 contains 12 residues. Trimming removed 1 base from V and 10 bases from J; junction bases left unmatched: 2. The CDR3 region is CASSLVAGAQYF. The DNA of the CDR3 is TGTGCCAGCAGCTTAGTGGCGGGAGCGCAGTATTTT.

This chain links TRBV9 with TRBJ2-2; D not resolved. V lost 6 bases to trimming and J lost 2 bases, with 8 bases between them. Germline V CDR1 and CDR2: SGDLS, YYNGEE. The CDR3 sequence is 13 residues long. CDR3 sequence (DNA): TGTGCCAGCACCGTGGACAACACCGGGGAGCTGTTTTTT. It translates to CASTVDNTGELFF.

In nucleotides, the CDR3 is TGCAGCTCACTGCGGGGTAACACCGGGGAGCTGTTTTTT. Its protein is CSSLRGNTGELFF. The V call is TRBV29-1, the J call TRBJ2-2; perhaps TRBD2 as D (6 bases). Germline V gives CDR1 SQVTM, CDR2 ANQGSEA. This CDR3 comprises 13 residues. V gave up 8 bases and J gave up 2 bases, with 12 bases separating them.

This chain joins TRBV25-1 and TRBJ2-2; no clear D gene. Trimming shortened V by 10 bases and J by 7 bases, and 7 bases separated the two germline ends. The CDR3 contains 10 residues. Germline CDR1 is MGHDK and CDR2 is SYGVNS. CDR3 residues: CATWGGELFF. The CDR3 DNA is TGTGCCACGTGGGGCGGGGAGCTGTTTTTT. Full variable domain (outside the CDR3, taken from reference TRBV25-1 and TRBJ2-2): EADIYQTPRYLVIGTGKKITLECSQTMGHDKMYWYQQDPGMELHLIHYSYGVNSTEKGDLSSESTVSRIRTEHFPLTLESARPSHTSQYLCATWGGELFFGEGSRLTVL.

J is TRBJ2-5 and V is TRBV15; TRBD1 aligns across 7 bases. This CDR3 spans 14 amino acids. J was trimmed by 1 base and V by 6 bases; bases with no gene match: 5. CDR1 LNHNV and CDR2 YYDKDF come from the germline V gene (reference sequence). CDR3 nucleotide sequence: TGTGCCACCAGTGAGGGACAGACCCAAGAGACCCAGTACTTC. Protein: CATSEGQTQETQYF.